This TCR beta chain was recovered during a study of CD8 T cells in Susac syndrome. Findings and limits, study-wide: Individuals included in the TCR sequencing and HLA analysis were acknowledged by the study to be relatively few in number.

The CDR3 covers 15 residues. Trimming pared 6 bases from V and 1 base from J, leaving 15 bases between. Germline CDR1 ENHRY, CDR2 SYGVKD. The sequenced target, TCR beta, came from blood CD8+ and CD4+ T cells. TEMRA cells were FACS-enriched, while CD8+ and CD4+ T cells were negatively isolated. Note on this clonotype: The antigen remains undetermined.

The RNA input was about 0.5 to 1 ug, and it was reverse transcribed with random hexamers. Multiplex immunoSEQ PCR targeted 54 Vbeta and 13 Jbeta TCR beta segments. TCRdb reprocessed the immunoSEQ multiplex PCR reads with MiXCR, giving one entry per CDR3 protein. The table records about 130,000 distinct CDR3 sequences, approximately 94% of them present only once. V gene TRBV10-3 combines with J gene TRBJ2-5; weak D call: TRBD2 (7 bases). Source material: CD4+ T cells from PBMCs. This sequence originates from a human donor with multiple sclerosis. The CDR3 nucleotides read TGTGCCATCAGGTCGCCGGGGGGCTCCCAAGAGACCCAGTACTTC. This sequence encodes CAIRSPGGSQETQYF.